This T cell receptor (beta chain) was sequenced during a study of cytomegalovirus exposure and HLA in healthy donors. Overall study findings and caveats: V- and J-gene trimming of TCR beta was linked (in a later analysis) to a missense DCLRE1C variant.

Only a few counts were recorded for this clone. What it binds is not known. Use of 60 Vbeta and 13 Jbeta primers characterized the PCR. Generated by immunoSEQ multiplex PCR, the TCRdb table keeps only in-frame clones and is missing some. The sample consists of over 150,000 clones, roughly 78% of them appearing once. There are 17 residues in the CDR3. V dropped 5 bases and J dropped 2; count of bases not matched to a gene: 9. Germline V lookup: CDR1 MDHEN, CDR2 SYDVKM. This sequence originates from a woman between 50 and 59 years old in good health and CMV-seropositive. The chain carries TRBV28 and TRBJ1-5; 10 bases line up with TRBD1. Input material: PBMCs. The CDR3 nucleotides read TGTGCCAGCAGTCCGCTGACAGGGGGCATTGGCAATCAGCCCCAGCATTTT. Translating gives CASSPLTGGIGNQPQHF.